Each of the 9 T cell receptor beta chains below was sequenced from the same sample in a study of OX40 agonist ivuxolimab in advanced cancers. Repertoires were generated with immunoSEQ multiplex PCR, while TCRdb's copy carries only in-frame clones and drops some. The sample records more than 55,000 clones, about 84% being singletons. This sample comprised CD4+ or CD8+ T cells sorted from blood, obtained in a trial of the OX40 agonist ivuxolimab. The source is an adult with an advanced solid tumor such as melanoma, head and neck, liver or kidney cancer.

The chain links TRBV5-1 to TRBJ2-7, with D perhaps given as TRBD1 or TRBD2 (6 bases each). In germline, CDR1 is SGHRS, CDR2 YFSETQ. This CDR3 has 14 amino acids. The V gene lost 8 bases and the J gene lost 3 bases, with 18 bases spanning the gap. The CDR3 is CASSPEGVLYEQYF. CDR3 nucleotide sequence: TGCGCCAGTAGCCCGGAGGGGGTTCTCTACGAGCAGTACTTC.

The CDR3 nucleotides are TGCGCCAGCAGCCAAGCAGGGGGCGCCCCCTACGAGCAGTACTTC. This encodes CASSQAGGAPYEQYF. The genes are TRBV4-3 and TRBJ2-7; TRBD1 matches 8 bases. Trimming removed 1 base from V and 2 bases from J; junction bases left unmatched: 4. The CDR3 consists of 15 residues. From germline, CDR1 is LGHNA and CDR2 YSLEER.

The rearrangement joins TRBV5-6 to TRBJ2-2; 8 bases are shared with TRBD1. This CDR3 is built from 15 residues. With 3 bases clipped from V and 1 base from J, the junction kept 2 bases outside the gene matches. Germline V gene sequence: CDR1 SGHDT, CDR2 YYEEEE. CDR3 in amino acids: CASSWDRMNTGELFF. CDR3 in DNA: TGTGCCAGCAGCTGGGACAGGATGAACACCGGGGAGCTGTTTTTT.

The V and J genes are TRBV2 and TRBJ2-7; D may be TRBD2 (5 bases). The V and J ends lost 9 bases and 6 bases respectively, with 12 bases between them. Looked up from germline, CDR1 is SNHLY and CDR2 is FYNNEI. The CDR3 loop spans 11 amino acids. The CDR3 sequence is CASSRAIEQYF. For the CDR3, the DNA is TGTGCCAGTTCGAGGGCGATCGAGCAGTACTTC.

CDR3 protein: CAWSFGWGRADNIQYF. Here the CDR3 DNA reads TGTGCCTGGAGCTTTGGGTGGGGCAGGGCGGACAACATTCAGTACTTC. The rearrangement joins TRBV30 to TRBJ2-4; D is possibly TRBD1 (5 bases). The CDR3 totals 16 residues. Germline V gives CDR1 GTSNPN, CDR2 SVGIG (reference sequence). Deletions cut 3 bases from V and 7 bases from J, with 22 bases between. Using reference TRBV30 and TRBJ2-4 for the parts outside the CDR3, the full variable domain is SQTIHQWPATLVQPVGSPLSLECTVEGTSNPNLYWYRQAAGRGLQLLFYSVGIGQISSEVPQNLSASRPQDRQFILSSKKLLLSDSGFYLCAWSFGWGRADNIQYFGAGTRLSVL.

The chain is built from TRBV2 and TRBJ1-1; possible D gene TRBD1, 6 bases. The germline CDR1 and CDR2 sequences are SNHLY and FYNNEI. This CDR3 is built from 13 residues. V dropped 8 bases and J dropped 1 base, with 11 bases sitting between them. The DNA for the CDR3 is TGTGCCAGCTCAGGGGAAGCGAACACTGAAGCTTTCTTT. Translating it yields CASSGEANTEAFF.

V gene TRBV30 combines with J gene TRBJ1-1, with D hard to call. Trimming removed 1 base at V and 4 bases at J, with 13 bases between. The CDR3 runs 14 residues. Germline CDR1 GTSNPN, CDR2 SVGIG (reference sequence). The CDR3 bases are TGTGCCTGGAGTGAGGGAGCCAGCTCCACTGAAGCTTTCTTT. Translation gives CAWSEGASSTEAFF.

The J gene is TRBJ2-4, the V gene TRBV6-1; D is ambiguous. The CDR3 consists of 15 residues. V was cut by 4 bases and J by 0 bases, with 10 bases left in between. Germline CDR1 MNHNS, CDR2 SASEGT. CDR3 bases: TGTGCCAGCAGTGTGGCCACAATAGCCAAAAACATTCAGTACTTC. As protein: CASSVATIAKNIQYF.

The rearrangement links TRBV7-9 to TRBJ1-2, with D possibly TRBD1 on 5 matching bases. Looked up from germline, CDR1 is SEHNR and CDR2 is FQNEAQ (reference sequence). V was clipped by 4 bases and J by 3 bases, with 12 bases between them. The CDR3 has 14 residues. The CDR3 sequence is CASSSGVGDYGYTF. CDR3 sequence (DNA): TGTGCCAGCAGCTCCGGAGTGGGGGACTATGGCTACACCTTC.